These 14 T cell receptor beta chains were all obtained from the same sample, sequenced in a study of cytomegalovirus exposure and HLA in healthy donors. 60 Vbeta and 13 Jbeta primers were used in PCR. Here immunoSEQ multiplex PCR was the method, and the copy in TCRdb shows in-frame clones only, minus some. The sample contains more than 100,000 clones, 50% to 75% of which appear only once. What was sequenced was PBMCs. These receptors were taken from a woman aged 40-49 years in good health and CMV-seropositive.

In this sample, this clone turned up a few times. The chain uses TRBV7-6 and TRBJ2-2; tentative D call: TRBD2 (5 bases). The length of the CDR3 is 16 residues. CDR1 is SGHVS, CDR2 FNYEAQ, per germline. V lost 2 bases and J 6 bases, leaving 16 bases between the germline ends. The CDR3 coding sequence is TGTGCCAGCAGCTTACTAGAGCGGTGTTGGGCCGGGGAGCTGTTTTTT. This translates into CASSLLERCWAGELFF.

The chain carries TRBV5-1 and TRBJ1-4, with D unclear. Germline lookup yields CDR1 SGHRS and CDR2 YFSETQ. The CDR3 runs to 15 residues. Deletions cut 0 bases from V and 3 bases from J, with 9 bases between. The CDR3 coding sequence is TGCGCCAGCAGCTTGGGTGGCAGGCCTAATGAAAAACTGTTTTTT. Amino acids: CASSLGGRPNEKLFF.

The chain employs TRBV19 and TRBJ2-1; TRBD2 might be the D (6 bases). The CDR3 is 18 residues long. Germline values: CDR1 LNHDA, CDR2 SQIVND (reference sequence). V was clipped by 3 bases and J by 0 bases, with 18 bases between them. As DNA, the CDR3 is TGTGCCAGTAGTATTACCCTCCCGGGGAGGAGCTCCTACAATGAGCAGTTCTTC. It codes for CASSITLPGRSSYNEQFF.

Only a few counts were recorded for this clone. The chain recombines TRBV11-2 with TRBJ2-7; no definite D call. V was cut by 5 bases and J by 4 bases, with 12 bases left in between. Germline V gene data show CDR1 as SGHAT and CDR2 as FQNNGV. The CDR3 has 13 amino acids. CDR3 sequence (DNA): TGTGCCAGCAGCCTCCGCCTTGAGTACGAGCAGTACTTC. Translating it yields CASSLRLEYEQYF. The variable domain in full, completed from reference TRBV11-2 and TRBJ2-7, reads EAGVAQSPRYKIIEKRQSVAFWCNPISGHATLYWYQQILGQGPKLLIQFQNNGVVDDSQLPKDRFSAERLKGVDSTLKIQPAKLEDSAVYLCASSLRLEYEQYFGPGTRLTVT.

V usage is TRBV9 and J usage is TRBJ2-1; 11 bases match TRBD2. Germline V gene sequence: CDR1 SGDLS, CDR2 YYNGEE. CDR3 length equals 15 residues. Trimming removed 2 bases from V and 4 bases from J; junction bases left unmatched: 2. The CDR3 protein is CASSVGLADYNEQFF. The CDR3 region has the DNA TGTGCCAGCAGCGTGGGACTAGCGGATTACAATGAGCAGTTCTTC.

This clone occurred a few times. The V gene is TRBV9, the J gene TRBJ1-2, with 8 positions matching TRBD1. The CDR3 runs to 14 residues. V shed 5 bases, J shed 4 bases, and the junction held 7 bases outside the gene matches. CDR1 is SGDLS, CDR2 YYNGEE, per germline. The CDR3 protein is CASSTMTGAYGYTF. Written as DNA, the CDR3 is TGTGCCAGCAGTACTATGACAGGGGCCTATGGCTACACCTTC. The full variable domain, its missing parts supplied by reference TRBV9 and TRBJ1-2, is DSGVTQTPKHLITATGQRVTLRCSPRSGDLSVYWYQQSLDQGLQFLIQYYNGEERAKGNILERFSAQQFPDLHSELNLSSLELGDSALYFCASSTMTGAYGYTFGSGTRLTVV.

This clone was seen more than once but under ten times. This rearrangement joins TRBV29-1 to TRBJ1-1, with D tentatively TRBD1 (6 bases). CDR1 and CDR2 (germline): SQVTM, ANQGSEA. V lost 1 base to trimming and J lost 1 base, with 16 bases between them. CDR3 size: 16 residues. The CDR3 loop reads CSVEVWFGQPNTEAFF. CDR3 nucleotides: TGCAGCGTTGAAGTATGGTTCGGACAGCCGAACACTGAAGCTTTCTTT.

The genes are TRBV4-2 and TRBJ2-3; 7 bases align to TRBD2. The CDR3 sequence is 15 residues long. The V and J ends lost 0 bases and 9 bases, in that order; junction bases with no gene match: 9. Germline CDR1 and CDR2: LGHNA and YNFKEQ. Here the CDR3 DNA reads TGTGCCAGCAGCCAAGATGGCCCAATAGCGGGCACGCAGTATTTT. Its protein product is CASSQDGPIAGTQYF.

The gene calls are TRBV2 and TRBJ1-1; TRBD1 matches at 7 bases. In germline, CDR1 is SNHLY, CDR2 FYNNEI. This CDR3 comprises 14 residues. Trimming removed 5 bases from V and 0 bases from J; junction bases left unmatched: 3. The CDR3 region is CASSWTGLNTEAFF. The CDR3 DNA is TGTGCCAGCAGTTGGACAGGTTTGAACACTGAAGCTTTCTTT.

Only a few counts were recorded for this clone. The rearrangement links TRBV5-1 to TRBJ1-1; 7 bases are a match to TRBD1. The CDR3 is 16 residues long. V was clipped by 4 bases and J by 0 bases; unmatched bases: 9. Germline CDR1 is SGHRS and CDR2 is YFSETQ. The CDR3 reads CASSPAGQGVNTEAFF. CDR3 DNA: TGCGCCAGCAGCCCGGCTGGGCAGGGGGTGAACACTGAAGCTTTCTTT.

The rearrangement joins TRBV11-2 to TRBJ1-4, with 7 bases fitting TRBD1. The length of the CDR3 is 13 residues. The V and J ends lost 5 bases and 8 bases, in that order; junction bases with no gene match: 5. From germline, CDR1 is SGHAT and CDR2 FQNNGV. CDR3 in DNA: TGTGCCAGCAGCCCCGGACAGGAGGAAAAACTGTTTTTT. Translation gives CASSPGQEEKLFF.

V gene TRBV9 combines with J gene TRBJ1-1; D is perhaps TRBD1 (6 bases). Looked up from germline, CDR1 is SGDLS and CDR2 is YYNGEE. The CDR3 has 16 amino acids. V dropped 0 bases and J dropped 0 bases, with 12 bases sitting between them. The CDR3 nucleotides are TGTGCCAGCAGCGTAGGGGGGGCGGGGGTGAACACTGAAGCTTTCTTT. This codes for CASSVGGAGVNTEAFF.

This chain uses TRBV6-4 with TRBJ2-3, with 11 bases fitting TRBD2. The junction had 6 bases not matched to a gene; V was cut back by 8 bases and J by 5 bases. The CDR3 has 14 residues. The germline CDR1 and CDR2 sequences are MRHNA and SNTAGT. The CDR3 protein is CASGSGGARDTQYF. The CDR3 DNA reads TGTGCCAGCGGTAGCGGGGGGGCCAGAGATACGCAGTATTTT.

Concerning this clone itself: The junction departs from the called germline gene at one end, perhaps through a read error. The chain employs TRBV5-1 and TRBJ1-2, with D perhaps matching TRBD1 (5 bases). From germline, CDR1 is SGHRS and CDR2 YFSETQ. The CDR3 length is 11 residues. For the CDR3, the DNA is TGCGCCAGCAGCCCAGGACAAACCTACCCCTTC. The encoded protein is CASSPGQTYPF.